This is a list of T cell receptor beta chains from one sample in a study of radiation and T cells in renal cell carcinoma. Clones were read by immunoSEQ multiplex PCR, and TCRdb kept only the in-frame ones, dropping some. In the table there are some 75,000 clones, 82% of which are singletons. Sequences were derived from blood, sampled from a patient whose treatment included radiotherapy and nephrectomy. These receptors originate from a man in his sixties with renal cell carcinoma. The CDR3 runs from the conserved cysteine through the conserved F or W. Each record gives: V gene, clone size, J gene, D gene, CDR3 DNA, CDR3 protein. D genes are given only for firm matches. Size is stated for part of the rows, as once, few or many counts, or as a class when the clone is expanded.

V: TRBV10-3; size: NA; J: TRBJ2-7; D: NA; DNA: TGTGCCATCAGTGAGTCAGTTGCGGTTTACGAGCAGTACTTC; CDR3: CAISESVAVYEQYF
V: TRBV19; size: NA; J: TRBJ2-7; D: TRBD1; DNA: TGTGCCAGTAGTCCGGGGACAGCCTACGAGCAGTACTTC; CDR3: CASSPGTAYEQYF
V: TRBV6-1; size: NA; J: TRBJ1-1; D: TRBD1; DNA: TGTGCCAGCAAACACGGACAGGGAGGCACTGAAGCTTTCTTT; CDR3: CASKHGQGGTEAFF
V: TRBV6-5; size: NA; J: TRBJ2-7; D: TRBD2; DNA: TGTGCCAGCAGACCACGGAGCGGGAGGCCCTACGAGCAGTACTTC; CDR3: CASRPRSGRPYEQYF
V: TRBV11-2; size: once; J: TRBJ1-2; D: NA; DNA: TGTGCCAGCAGCTTTCAAGAATTGGCTAACTATGGCTACACCTTC; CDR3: CASSFQELANYGYTF
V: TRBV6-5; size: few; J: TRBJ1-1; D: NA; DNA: TGTGCCAGCAGTTACTCAGGGCAGGGTGGCACTGAAGCTTTCTTT; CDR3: CASSYSGQGGTEAFF
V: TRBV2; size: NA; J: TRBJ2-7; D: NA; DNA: TGTGCCAGCAGTGAAACGGACTGGTCCTACGAGCAGTACTTC; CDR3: CASSETDWSYEQYF
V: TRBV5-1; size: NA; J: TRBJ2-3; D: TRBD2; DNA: TGCGCCAGCCGCCCGACACTAGCGGCTACAGATACGCAGTATTTT; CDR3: CASRPTLAATDTQYF
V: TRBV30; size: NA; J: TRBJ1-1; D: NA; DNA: TGTGCCTGGTCCGACGGGAACACTGAAGCTTTCTTT; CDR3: CAWSDGNTEAFF
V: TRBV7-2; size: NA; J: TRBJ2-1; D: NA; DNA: TGTGCCAGCAGCCGGGACTTCCTTCCATACAATGAGCAGTTCTTC; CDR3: CASSRDFLPYNEQFF